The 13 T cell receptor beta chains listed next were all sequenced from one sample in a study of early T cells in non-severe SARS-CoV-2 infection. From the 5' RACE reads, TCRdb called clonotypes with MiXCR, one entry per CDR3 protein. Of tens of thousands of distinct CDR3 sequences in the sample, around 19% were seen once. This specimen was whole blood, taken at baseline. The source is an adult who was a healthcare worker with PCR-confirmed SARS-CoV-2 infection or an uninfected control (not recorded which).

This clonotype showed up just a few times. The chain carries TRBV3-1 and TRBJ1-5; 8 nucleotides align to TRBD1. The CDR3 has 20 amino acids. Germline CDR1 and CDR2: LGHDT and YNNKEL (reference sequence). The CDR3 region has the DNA TGTGCTTGCCAGCAGCCCCGGGACAGGAAGGGTACGGGTAGCAATCAGCCCCAGCATTTT. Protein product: CACQQPRDRKGTGSNQPQHF.

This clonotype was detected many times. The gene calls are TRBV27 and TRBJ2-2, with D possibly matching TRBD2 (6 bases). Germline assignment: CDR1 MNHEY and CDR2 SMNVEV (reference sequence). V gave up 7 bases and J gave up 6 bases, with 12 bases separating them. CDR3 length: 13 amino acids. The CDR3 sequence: CASKFGEAGELFF. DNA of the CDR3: TGTGCCAGCAAATTCGGGGAGGCCGGGGAGCTGTTTTTT.

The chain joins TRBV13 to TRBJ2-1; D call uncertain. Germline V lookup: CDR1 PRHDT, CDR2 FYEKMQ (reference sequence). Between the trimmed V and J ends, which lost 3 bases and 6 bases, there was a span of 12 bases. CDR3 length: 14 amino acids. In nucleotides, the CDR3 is TGTGCCAGCAGCTTTGGGCGAACCTCCAATGAGCAGTTCTTC. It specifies CASSFGRTSNEQFF.

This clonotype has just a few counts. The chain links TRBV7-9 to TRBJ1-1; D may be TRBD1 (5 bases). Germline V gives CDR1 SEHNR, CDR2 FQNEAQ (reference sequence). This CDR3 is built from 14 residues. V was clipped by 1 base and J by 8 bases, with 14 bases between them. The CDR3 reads CASSLEAGNFEAFF. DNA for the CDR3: TGTGCCAGCAGCTTAGAGGCAGGGAACTTCGAAGCTTTCTTT.

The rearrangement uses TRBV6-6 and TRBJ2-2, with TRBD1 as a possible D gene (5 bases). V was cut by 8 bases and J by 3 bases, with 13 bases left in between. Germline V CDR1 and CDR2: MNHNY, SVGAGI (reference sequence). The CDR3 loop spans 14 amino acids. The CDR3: CASRFQGHTGELFF. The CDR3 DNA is TGTGCCAGCCGTTTCCAGGGCCACACCGGGGAGCTGTTTTTT.

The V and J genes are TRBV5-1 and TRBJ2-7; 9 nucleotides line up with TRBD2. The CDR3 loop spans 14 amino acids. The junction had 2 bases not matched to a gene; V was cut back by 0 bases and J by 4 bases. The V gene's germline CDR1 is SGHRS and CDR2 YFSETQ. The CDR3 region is CASSLVAGAYEQYF. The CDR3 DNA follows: TGCGCCAGCAGCTTGGTAGCGGGAGCGTACGAGCAGTACTTC. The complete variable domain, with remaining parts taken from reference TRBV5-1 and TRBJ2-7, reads KAGVTQTPRYLIKTRGQQVTLSCSPISGHRSVSWYQQTPGQGLQFLFEYFSETQRNKGNFPGRFSGRQFSNSRSEMNVSTLELGDSALYLCASSLVAGAYEQYFGPGTRLTVT.

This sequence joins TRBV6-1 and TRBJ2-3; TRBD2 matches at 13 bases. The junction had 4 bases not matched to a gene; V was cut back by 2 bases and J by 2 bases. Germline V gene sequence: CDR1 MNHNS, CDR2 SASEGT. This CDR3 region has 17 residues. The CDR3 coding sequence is TGTGCCAGCAGTGAATTTGGGACTAGCGGGGACACAGATACGCAGTATTTT. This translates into CASSEFGTSGDTDTQYF.

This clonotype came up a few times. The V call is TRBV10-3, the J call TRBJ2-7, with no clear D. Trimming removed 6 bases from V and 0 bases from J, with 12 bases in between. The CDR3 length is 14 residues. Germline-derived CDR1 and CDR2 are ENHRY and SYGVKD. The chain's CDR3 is CAISSGSNSYEQYF. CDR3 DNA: TGTGCCATCAGCTCCGGGTCCAACTCCTACGAGCAGTACTTC.

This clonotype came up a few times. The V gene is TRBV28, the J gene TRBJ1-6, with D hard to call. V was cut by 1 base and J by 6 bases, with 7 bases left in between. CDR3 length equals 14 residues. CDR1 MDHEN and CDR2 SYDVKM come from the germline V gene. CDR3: CASSLSGINSPLHF. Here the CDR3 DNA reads TGTGCCAGCAGTTTATCAGGAATTAATTCACCCCTCCACTTT.

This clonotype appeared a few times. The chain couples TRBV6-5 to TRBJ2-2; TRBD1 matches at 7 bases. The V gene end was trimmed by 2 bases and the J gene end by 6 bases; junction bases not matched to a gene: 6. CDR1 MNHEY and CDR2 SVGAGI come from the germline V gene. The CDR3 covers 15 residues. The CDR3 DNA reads TGTGCCAGCAGTTACGCGCAGGGGGTGTCCGGGGAGCTGTTTTTT. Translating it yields CASSYAQGVSGELFF.

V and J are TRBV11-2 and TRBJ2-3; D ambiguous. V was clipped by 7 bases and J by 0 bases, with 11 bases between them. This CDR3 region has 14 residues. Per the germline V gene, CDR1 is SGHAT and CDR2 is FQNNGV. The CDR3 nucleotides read TGTGCCAGCATCCAGGCCGGTAGCACAGATACGCAGTATTTT. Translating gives CASIQAGSTDTQYF.

CDR3 region: CASSSGRAGAYEQYF. In DNA form, the CDR3 reads TGTGCCAGCAGCTCCGGCAGGGCAGGGGCCTACGAGCAGTACTTC. This chain uses TRBV13 with TRBJ2-7, with TRBD1 as a possible D gene (6 bases). The CDR3 has 15 residues. In germline, CDR1 is PRHDT, CDR2 FYEKMQ (reference sequence). V lost 4 bases and J lost 2, with 15 bases in between.

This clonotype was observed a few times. This CDR3 reads CASSLSREKLFF. CDR3 bases: TGTGCCAGCAGCTTATCGAGGGAAAAACTGTTTTTT. This rearrangement joins TRBV7-9 to TRBJ1-4; D gene ambiguous. V was shortened by 2 bases and J by 8 bases, with 6 bases between the two germline ends. This CDR3 comprises 12 residues. The V gene's germline CDR1 is SEHNR and CDR2 FQNEAQ (reference sequence).